This T cell receptor (beta chain) appears in the sequencing data of a study of blood T cell repertoires in COVID-19. Whole-study context: Sample material is recorded as cDNA or gDNA derived from T cells, B-cell-depleted T cells, or PBMCs.

The CDR3 sequence is 15 residues long. V was trimmed by 6 bases and J by 5 bases, leaving 16 bases between them. The germline CDR1 and CDR2 sequences are MNHEY and SVGAGI. In the study's own analysis: Nucleated cell counts were estimated from reference gene primer amplification. The protocol was immunoSEQ multiplex PCR, while the TCRdb copy is restricted to in-frame clones and leaves out a portion. The D gene and trimming were derived from the DNA, and the V and J assignments and clone size from that table. The sample contains some 250,000 clones, 86% of which appear only once. The specimen was peripheral blood. The rearrangement uses TRBV6-5 and TRBJ1-4, with D possibly matching TRBD1 (6 bases). The origin of this receptor is a woman under 40 who had recovered from COVID-19. The CDR3 coding sequence is TGTGCCAGCAGGGGACAACAACTAATGAATGAAAAACTGTTTTTT. This sequence encodes CASRGQQLMNEKLFF.